This record covers a single T cell receptor (beta chain). The antigen remains undetermined. Deletions cut 3 bases from V and 6 bases from J, with 11 bases between. The CDR3 totals 13 residues. Germline V gene data show CDR1 as SEHNR and CDR2 as FQNEAQ (reference sequence). These data belong to a study of cytomegalovirus exposure and HLA in healthy donors. Study details: Earlier results showed 120 million or so unique TCR beta sequences derived from 150 million to 200 million T cells.

Points from the study as a whole: A cluster of highly shared sequence variants was likely a sequencing artifact.

The PCR was carried out with 60 Vbeta primers and 13 Jbeta primers. Only in-frame clones appear in the TCRdb table, and some are missing; sequencing was by immunoSEQ multiplex PCR. The listing contains about 110,000 clones. Sequencing was carried out using PBMCs. This TCR came from a man aged 30 to 45 in good health and CMV-seronegative. This sequence joins TRBV7-9 and TRBJ1-1; D gene uncertain. The CDR3 region is CASSLKAGPEAFF. CDR3 bases: TGTGCCAGCAGCTTGAAGGCGGGCCCTGAAGCTTTCTTT.